This T cell receptor beta chain was retrieved from a study of shared clonotypes between healthy human individuals. A deep-level run was used for the assay. Libraries were prepared by immunoSEQ multiplex PCR; TCRdb keeps only in-frame clonotypes and omits some of them. The profile shows 550,000 to 800,000 clones, about 74% of them singletons. The CDR3 has 17 amino acids. Germline V gene data show CDR1 as SGHRS and CDR2 as YFSETQ. J lost 5 bases, V lost 0 bases, and 5 bases had no gene match. Study findings and constraints: A generally larger estimated richness was seen in naive subsets than in memory subsets.

This clone was counted many times. The antigen is unknown. The TCR comes from a woman in her thirties in good health. Sequencing was performed on memory CD4+ T cells sorted from blood. Documented subset: CD45RA-negative fraction. The chain links TRBV5-1 to TRBJ2-5; 15 nucleotides agree with TRBD2. This CDR3 is CASSLGTSGREVETQYF. CDR3 nucleotide sequence: TGCGCCAGCAGCTTGGGGACTAGCGGGAGGGAGGTTGAGACCCAGTACTTC. The complete variable domain, with remaining parts taken from reference TRBV5-1 and TRBJ2-5, reads KAGVTQTPRYLIKTRGQQVTLSCSPISGHRSVSWYQQTPGQGLQFLFEYFSETQRNKGNFPGRFSGRQFSNSRSEMNVSTLELGDSALYLCASSLGTSGREVETQYFGPGTRLLVL.